The 21 T cell receptor beta chains listed next were all sequenced from one sample in a study of Graves' ophthalmopathy and Graves' hyperthyroidism. The authors amplified TCR beta CDR3 regions, and they did so from RNA transcripts for repertoire sequencing. HTBI-primed first-round RT-PCR preceded second-round multiplex PCR. TCRdb reprocessed the multiplex PCR reads with MiXCR, giving one entry per CDR3 protein. The table lists around 1.1 million distinct CDR3 sequences, about two fifths of them singletons. Sequencing used peripheral blood or thyroid tissue (not recorded which). The source is an adult man with Graves' hyperthyroidism.

This clonotype was found once. The gene calls are TRBV5-1 and TRBJ1-5; perhaps TRBD1 as D (5 bases). The CDR3 length is 15 residues. With 1 base removed from V and 3 bases from J, the gap between germline ends came to 11 bases. Germline V gene sequence: CDR1 SGHRS, CDR2 YFSETQ. CDR3 sequence reads: CASSLLGGDNQPQHF. The CDR3 region has the DNA TGCGCCAGCAGCTTGCTGGGGGGTGACAATCAGCCCCAGCATTTT.

This clonotype was recorded only once. A much larger clone sits a single nucleotide away, making a read error possible. This chain connects TRBV6-5 to TRBJ2-5; D gene uncertain. This CDR3 is built from 13 residues. V was trimmed by 0 bases and J by 7 bases, leaving 9 bases between them. CDR1 and CDR2 from the germline V gene are MNHEY and SVGAGI. The DNA of the CDR3 is TGTGCCAGCAGTTACTCAGTGGTAGGGACCCAGTACTTC. It codes for CASSYSVVGTQYF.

This clonotype was recorded many times. V and J are TRBV29-1 and TRBJ1-1, with 7 nucleotides matching TRBD1. J was trimmed by 6 bases and V by 4 bases; bases with no gene match: 5. Germline values: CDR1 SQVTM, CDR2 ANQGSEA. The CDR3 runs to 12 residues. The CDR3 sequence: CSVGITGAEAFF. CDR3 sequence (DNA): TGCAGCGTTGGGATAACAGGGGCTGAAGCTTTCTTT.

CDR3 protein: CASSSTSVLEQYF. DNA for the CDR3: TGTGCCAGCAGCAGTACTAGCGTCTTAGAGCAGTACTTC. The chain recombines TRBV7-2 with TRBJ2-7; TRBD2 matches at 7 bases. The V segment lost 5 bases and the J segment 7 bases; nucleotides outside the gene matches: 8. Per the germline V gene, CDR1 is SGHTA and CDR2 is FQGNSA. CDR3 size: 13 residues.

This chain's CDR3 is CASRADGKNTEAFF. The CDR3 nucleotides are TGTGCCAGCAGGGCGGACGGAAAGAACACTGAAGCTTTCTTT. The chain combines TRBV2 with TRBJ1-1; D gene unclear. The ends were cut back, 6 bases at V and 1 base at J, with 12 bases in the middle. Germline V gives CDR1 SNHLY, CDR2 FYNNEI. This CDR3 has 14 amino acids.

The chain employs TRBV5-5 and TRBJ2-7, with D perhaps matching TRBD1 (5 bases). Looked up from germline, CDR1 is SGHKS and CDR2 is YYEKEE (reference sequence). The CDR3 is 13 amino acids. The ends were cut back, 2 bases at V and 9 bases at J, with 15 bases in the middle. Here the CDR3 reads CASSFDSTDTQYF. CDR3 in DNA: TGTGCCAGCAGCTTTGACAGCACAGATACGCAGTACTTC.

This clonotype was found many times. V and J are TRBV29-1 and TRBJ1-2; D is unclear. There are 13 residues in the CDR3. From germline, CDR1 is SQVTM and CDR2 ANQGSEA. Trimming left V 6 bases short and J 2 bases short, with 13 bases between. The CDR3 reads CSVPPKENYGYTF. The CDR3 DNA is TGCAGCGTCCCACCGAAGGAGAACTATGGCTACACCTTC.

A few counts support this clonotype. CDR3 sequence (DNA): TGTGCCAGCAGTTTCTTACTTGGCCAGCCCCAGCATTTT. Encoded protein: CASSFLLGQPQHF. J is TRBJ1-5 and V is TRBV6-2 or TRBV6-3; D is unclear. The CDR3 is 13 amino acids. Germline values: CDR1 MNHEY, CDR2 SVGEGT. Trimming took off 4 bases at V and 7 bases at J, with 11 bases between the two ends.

This clonotype has a count of ten or more. The V call is TRBV4-3, the J call TRBJ1-5, with D possibly being TRBD1 (6 bases). The CDR3 contains 19 residues. V shed 0 bases and J shed 2 bases, with 20 bases lying between them. CDR1 LGHNA and CDR2 YSLEER come from the germline V gene. The chain's CDR3 is CASSQDQRQVVSGNQPQHF. CDR3 coding DNA: TGCGCCAGCAGCCAAGATCAGCGACAGGTCGTTAGTGGCAATCAGCCCCAGCATTTT.

The sample holds many counts of this clonotype. The chain combines TRBV11-2 with TRBJ1-5; D unclear. CDR1 and CDR2 from the germline V gene are SGHAT and FQNNGV. V was cut by 4 bases and J by 10 bases, with 8 bases left in between. The CDR3 runs to 11 residues. The CDR3 DNA reads as TGTGCCAGCAGCTCTAATGGTCCCCAGCATTTT. Its translation is CASSSNGPQHF.

At least ten counts were recorded for this clonotype. The CDR3, as DNA: TGTGCCAGCAGATACGACGGGGGGAGTACGGGCACTGAAGCTTTCTTT. Protein sequence: CASRYDGGSTGTEAFF. The rearrangement joins TRBV7-9 to TRBJ1-1, with a possible D match to TRBD1 (5 bases). V lost 6 bases and J lost 4, with 21 bases in between. This CDR3 is built from 16 residues. Germline-derived CDR1 and CDR2 are SEHNR and FQNEAQ (reference sequence).

This clonotype was observed a handful of times. V gene TRBV19 combines with J gene TRBJ2-7; 7 positions agree with TRBD1. The germline gives CDR1 LNHDA, CDR2 SQIVND (reference sequence). The CDR3 loop spans 13 amino acids. Germline trimming cut 10 bases from V and 5 bases from J; bases unmatched to any gene: 11. The CDR3 nucleotides read TGTGCCACTGAGGACAGGACCTTTAACGAGCAGTACTTC. As protein: CATEDRTFNEQYF.

This clonotype was counted many times. The chain employs TRBV2 and TRBJ2-7, with 8 bases aligning to TRBD2. Germline trimming cut 9 bases from V and 7 bases from J; bases unmatched to any gene: 8. The CDR3 runs 12 residues. Germline V lookup: CDR1 SNHLY, CDR2 FYNNEI. The CDR3 nucleotides read TGTGCCAGGGGAGCGGGAGTCGGTGAGCAGTACTTC. Protein: CARGAGVGEQYF.

This clonotype was detected many times. V gene TRBV19 combines with J gene TRBJ1-1; a weak D match, TRBD1 (5 bases). The V gene's germline CDR1 is LNHDA and CDR2 SQIVND (reference sequence). This CDR3 region has 14 residues. Trimming pared 5 bases from V and 3 bases from J, leaving 13 bases between. This CDR3 reads CASSEGRRHTEAFF. CDR3 coding DNA: TGTGCCAGTAGTGAGGGGCGCCGCCACACTGAAGCTTTCTTT.

The genes are TRBV20-1 and TRBJ1-2; D is unclear. This CDR3 is built from 14 residues. Trimming stripped 1 base from V and 5 bases from J, with 14 bases between. CDR1 is DFQATT, CDR2 SNEGSKA, per germline (reference sequence). CDR3 DNA sequence: TGCAGTGCTAGAGCAAGTGGGAATCGGTATGGCTACACCTTC. It codes for CSARASGNRYGYTF.

The DNA for the CDR3 is TGTGCCAGCAGCACCAGAAACCAGCCCTATGGCTACACCTTC. It encodes CASSTRNQPYGYTF. J is TRBJ1-2 and V is TRBV7-9; D unresolved. The CDR3 sequence is 14 residues long. The V gene lost 5 bases and the J gene lost 4 bases, with 14 bases spanning the gap. Looked up from germline, CDR1 is SEHNR and CDR2 is FQNEAQ (reference sequence).

In its sample, this clonotype was seen many times. The CDR3 is CASSLGSGTNTGELFF. The DNA for the CDR3 is TGCGCCAGCAGCTTGGGTTCAGGGACGAACACCGGGGAGCTGTTTTTT. The gene calls are TRBV5-1 and TRBJ2-2, with D perhaps matching TRBD1 (5 bases). Per the germline V gene, CDR1 is SGHRS and CDR2 is YFSETQ. V lost 0 bases and J lost 0, with 9 bases in between. The CDR3 loop spans 16 amino acids.

Note on this clonotype: Because the CDR3's place on the DNA is in doubt, the DNA is left out and the CDR3 is given as listed by TCRdb. The chain is built from TRBV10-2 and TRBJ2-5. Germline CDR1 WSHSY, CDR2 SAAADI. Termini included, the CDR3 measures 8 amino acids. The CDR3 loop reads CACSARDF.

This clonotype turned up a few times. This chain uses TRBV5-6 with TRBJ1-2; the D gene is possibly TRBD1 (5 bases). The V gene's germline CDR1 is SGHDT and CDR2 YYEEEE. V dropped 2 bases and J dropped 8 bases, with 22 bases sitting between them. The CDR3 loop spans 16 amino acids. CDR3 protein: CASSFATDRQYMGYTF. The DNA for the CDR3 is TGTGCCAGCAGCTTCGCCACTGATAGACAGTATATGGGCTACACCTTC.

This clonotype was found a few times. The chain links TRBV12-3 or TRBV12-4 to TRBJ1-2; D unresolved. The CDR3 consists of 14 residues. The V end was cut by 5 bases, the J end by 4 bases, with 14 bases between. CDR3 nucleotide sequence: TGTGCCAGCAGTCGCATAGGGTTCGGCTATGGCTACACCTTC. Translation gives CASSRIGFGYGYTF.

This clonotype was recorded at least ten times. This rearrangement joins TRBV7-9 to TRBJ2-7, with 10 bases aligning to TRBD1. Germline V CDR1 and CDR2: SEHNR, FQNEAQ (reference sequence). The V segment lost 5 bases and the J segment 3 bases; nucleotides outside the gene matches: 7. The CDR3 has 15 amino acids. Here the CDR3 reads CASSEGQGENYEQYF. The CDR3 coding sequence is TGTGCCAGCAGCGAAGGACAGGGGGAAAACTACGAGCAGTACTTC. The variable domain in full, completed from reference TRBV7-9 and TRBJ2-7, reads DTGVSQNPRHKITKRGQNVTFRCDPISEHNRLYWYRQTLGQGPEFLTYFQNEAQLEKSRLLSDRFSAERPKGSFSTLEIQRTEQGDSAMYLCASSEGQGENYEQYFGPGTRLTVT.